Sequencing of this T cell receptor beta chain was carried out in a study of cytomegalovirus exposure and HLA in healthy donors. Note on this clone: The antigen is undetermined.

Study-wide points: Across donors, most TCRs were seen rarely, yet some public ones were widespread. Investigators reported around 150 TCR beta chains as tied to cytomegalovirus.

The primer mix had 60 Vbeta and 13 Jbeta primers. Method: immunoSEQ multiplex PCR; TCRdb's copy keeps in-frame clones and lacks some. This table has approximately 150,000 clones, 80% to 90% appearing once. The CDR3 runs 15 residues. Per the germline V gene, CDR1 is SGHTA and CDR2 is FQGNSA. Unmatched junction bases numbered 7, after V lost 0 bases and J lost 5 bases. The specimen was PBMCs. The V and J genes are TRBV7-2 and TRBJ2-7; 7 nucleotides match TRBD2. This sequence originates from a woman aged 35 to 49 in good health and CMV-seropositive. In DNA form, the CDR3 reads TGTGCCAGCAGCTTAGCTTCAGGGACTATCAACGAGCAGTACTTC. Its protein is CASSLASGTINEQYF.